The text below deals with one TCR beta chain. Its antigen is as yet unknown. The CDR3 totals 17 residues. The sample comes from a study of OX40 agonist ivuxolimab in advanced cancers. As for the study in general: As their treatment, patients were administered ivuxolimab, an agonistic anti-OX40 (CD134) antibody. Dose-escalation subjects each had hepatocellular carcinoma, melanoma, renal cell or head and neck cancer.

Sequencing used immunoSEQ multiplex PCR; TCRdb keeps in-frame clones, though not all of them. The data hold 65,000 to 70,000 clones, with more than 70% observed a single time. General study results and limits: Antigen targets of the expanded peripheral T cells went undetermined. Clonal expansion was seen in CD4+ and CD8+ blood T cells by week 6 at 0.1 to 3.0 mg/kg.

This TCR was recovered from an adult with an advanced solid tumor such as melanoma, head and neck, liver or kidney cancer. Source: CD4+ or CD8+ T cells sorted from blood, taken in a trial of the OX40 agonist ivuxolimab. The chain carries TRBV21-1 and TRBJ1-3. TRBV21-1 is annotated as a pseudogene. The CDR3 DNA follows: TGTGCCAGCAGCAAAAAATTTATGGGGAACTCTGGAAACACCATATATTTT. It codes for CASSKKFMGNSGNTIYF.